A selection of T cell receptor beta chains follows, all from one sample in a study of PD-1 blockade in classical Hodgkin lymphoma. Sequencing used immunoSEQ multiplex PCR; TCRdb keeps in-frame clones, though not all of them. This table has almost 15,000 clones, around 90% appearing once. The material sequenced was CD8+ T cells from blood, taken before the fourth cycle of nivolumab. The source of these receptors is a human donor with classical Hodgkin lymphoma. CDR3s include the opening cysteine and the closing phenylalanine or tryptophan. The D gene is left open where the match is weak. Some rows have no size entry. The others give once, few or many, or a class for an expanded clone.

d_call	v_call	clone_size	j_call	cdr3_aa	cdr3_nt
TRBD2	TRBV6-5	NA	TRBJ2-3	CASSKLAGVDTQYF	TGTGCCAGCAGTAAACTAGCGGGAGTAGATACGCAGTATTTT
NA	TRBV7-9	NA	TRBJ1-1	CASSLVPDKNTEAFF	TGTGCCAGCAGCTTAGTTCCGGACAAGAACACTGAAGCTTTCTTT
NA	TRBV7-3	NA	TRBJ2-3	CASSFDSYTDTQYF	TGTGCCAGCAGTTTCGACAGCTACACAGATACGCAGTATTTT
NA	TRBV5-1	NA	TRBJ2-1	CASSLAGAEQFF	TGCGCCAGCAGCTTGGCCGGAGCCGAGCAGTTCTTC
NA	TRBV4-1	NA	TRBJ1-3	CASSQEGGSGNTIYF	TGCGCCAGCAGCCAAGAAGGGGGATCTGGAAACACCATATATTTT
NA	TRBV5-6	NA	TRBJ2-5	CASSFGQSSWETQYF	TGTGCCAGCAGCTTTGGGCAAAGCTCATGGGAGACCCAGTACTTC
TRBD2	TRBV11-2	NA	TRBJ2-5	CASSSGLADQETQYF	TGTGCCAGCAGCTCAGGACTAGCGGACCAAGAGACCCAGTACTTC
NA	TRBV7-9	NA	TRBJ2-1	CASSLGKGGKDYNEQFF	TGTGCCAGCAGCTTAGGTAAAGGGGGGAAGGACTACAATGAGCAGTTCTTC
TRBD2	TRBV11-2	NA	TRBJ2-2	CASSLGLAGLTGELFF	TGTGCCAGCAGCCTTGGACTAGCGGGGCTCACCGGGGAGCTGTTTTTT
NA	TRBV7-2	NA	TRBJ1-6	CASSLAGQLNSPLHF	TGTGCCAGCAGCTTAGCCGGACAGCTAAATTCACCCCTCCACTTT
NA	TRBV13	few	TRBJ2-6	CASSLAGYGANVLTF	TGTGCCAGCAGCTTAGCCGGGTATGGGGCCAACGTCCTGACTTTC
NA	TRBV25-1	NA	TRBJ2-5	CASKGVPGTQYF	TGTGCCAGCAAGGGGGTTCCGGGGACCCAGTACTTC
TRBD2	TRBV2	NA	TRBJ2-7	CASRDGREYEQYF	TGTGCCAGCAGGGACGGGAGGGAATACGAGCAGTACTTC
NA	TRBV28	NA	TRBJ1-5	CASSPARETYQPQHF	TGTGCCAGCAGTCCCGCCCGAGAGACGTATCAGCCCCAGCATTTT
NA	TRBV4-1	once	TRBJ2-1	CASSQDAGYSYNEQFF	TGCGCCAGCAGCCAAGATGCGGGCTACTCCTACAATGAGCAGTTCTTC
NA	TRBV10-3	NA	TRBJ2-7	CAISDGTLLYEQYF	TGTGCCATCAGTGACGGGACTCTACTTTACGAGCAGTACTTC
NA	TRBV2	NA	TRBJ2-3	CASRPPDSTDTQYF	TGTGCCAGCAGACCACCGGACAGCACAGATACGCAGTATTTT
NA	TRBV7-8	NA	TRBJ2-7	CASSSYREKTYEQYF	TGTGCCAGCAGCTCCTACAGGGAGAAGACCTACGAGCAGTACTTC
TRBD2	TRBV6-6	once	TRBJ2-1	CASSLAGAYNEQFF	TGTGCCAGCAGTTTAGCGGGAGCGTACAATGAGCAGTTCTTC
TRBD2	TRBV19	NA	TRBJ2-7	CASSATLAFTYEQYF	TGTGCCAGTAGTGCTACACTAGCGTTTACCTACGAGCAGTACTTC